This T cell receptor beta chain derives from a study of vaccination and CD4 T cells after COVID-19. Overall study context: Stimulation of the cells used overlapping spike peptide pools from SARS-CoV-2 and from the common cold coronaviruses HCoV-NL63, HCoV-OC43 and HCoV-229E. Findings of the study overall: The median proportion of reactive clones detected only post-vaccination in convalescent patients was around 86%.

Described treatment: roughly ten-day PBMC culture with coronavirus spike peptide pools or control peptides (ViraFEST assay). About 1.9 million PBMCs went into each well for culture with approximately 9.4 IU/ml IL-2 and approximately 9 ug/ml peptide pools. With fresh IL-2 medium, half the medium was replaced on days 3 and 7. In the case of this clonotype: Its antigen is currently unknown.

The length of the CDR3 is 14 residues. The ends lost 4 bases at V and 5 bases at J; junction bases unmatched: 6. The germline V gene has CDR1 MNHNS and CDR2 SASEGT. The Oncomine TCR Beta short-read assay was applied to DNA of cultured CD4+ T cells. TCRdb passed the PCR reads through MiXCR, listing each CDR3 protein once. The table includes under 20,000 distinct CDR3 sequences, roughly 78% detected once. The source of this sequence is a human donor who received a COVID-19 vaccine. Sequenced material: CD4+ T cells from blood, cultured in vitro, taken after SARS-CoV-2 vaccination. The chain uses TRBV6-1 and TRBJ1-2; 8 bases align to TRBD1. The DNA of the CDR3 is TGTGCCAGCAGTGTTCAGGGGGCGCTGTATGGCTACACCTTC. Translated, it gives CASSVQGALYGYTF.